The TCR beta chain under discussion was sequenced for a study of vaccination and CD4 T cells after COVID-19. The Oncomine TCR Beta short-read assay sequenced DNA from cultured CD4+ T cells. TCRdb itself ran the PCR reads through MiXCR, one entry per CDR3 protein. The repertoire holds approximately 21,000 distinct CDR3 sequences, with under 30% as singletons. Note on this clonotype: What it recognizes is unknown.

Indicated treatment: roughly 10-day PBMC culture with coronavirus spike peptide pools or control peptides (ViraFEST assay). The J segment lost 4 bases and the V segment lost 6 bases, leaving 8 bases of the junction unmatched. The CDR3 sequence is 17 residues long. Per germline, CDR1 ENHRY and CDR2 SYGVKD. Sequences were obtained from cultured CD4+ T cells from blood. The V and J genes are TRBV10-3 and TRBJ2-2, with 13 positions matching TRBD2. The sequence came from a human donor with COVID-19. Written as DNA, the CDR3 is TGTGCCATCAGGCCGACTAGCGGGGGGAAGTCCACCGGGGAGCTGTTTTTT. Translated, it gives CAIRPTSGGKSTGELFF.